A selection of T cell receptor beta chains follows, all from one sample in a study of T cell changes during pregnancy in multiple sclerosis. The protocol was immunoSEQ multiplex PCR, while the TCRdb copy is restricted to in-frame clones and leaves out a portion. There are 25,000 to 30,000 clones in the sample; 89% occur only once, and about 6.9% lies in the top ten. The specimen comprised CD8+ T cells from peripheral blood mononuclear cells, sampled in the second trimester of pregnancy. The receptors stem from a female donor with multiple sclerosis, enrolled in a pregnancy study. The CDR3 runs from the conserved cysteine through the conserved F or W. Fields, in order: clone size, J gene, V gene, CDR3 protein. A clone size is listed for some rows: how often the clone was seen (once, few, many), or a class if it is expanded.

>NA|TRBJ1-4|TRBV6-5
CASSYVTGNEKLFF
>NA|TRBJ2-2|TRBV6-5
CASSYSRVLSTGELFF
>NA|TRBJ1-6|TRBV6-5
CASGLPLHF
>NA|TRBJ1-2|TRBV4-3
CASSQGGPTATYGYTF
>few|TRBJ1-6|TRBV19
CASSITRFSGNSPLHF
>NA|TRBJ2-3|TRBV7-9
CASSLARLDTQYF
>NA|TRBJ2-3|TRBV21-1
CASSNPCLQGTSTDTQYF
>NA|TRBJ2-5|TRBV30
CAWSPTAGETQYF
>NA|TRBJ1-6|TRBV2
CASSETMRNSPLHF
>NA|TRBJ2-5|TRBV18
CASSPPTSGQETQYF
>NA|TRBJ2-7|TRBV9
CASSPGGAVYEQYF
>NA|TRBJ2-7|TRBV28
CASTESGSYEQYF
>NA|TRBJ2-7|TRBV28
CASSLVGGSYEQYF
>NA|TRBJ1-5|TRBV5-6
CASSRGVGDQPQHF
>NA|TRBJ2-1|TRBV7-7
CASSLGQGADNEQFF
>NA|TRBJ2-1|TRBV7-3
CASSLTAYNEQFF
>NA|TRBJ1-5|TRBV9
CASSTGTGSNQPQHF
>NA|TRBJ2-5|TRBV4-3
CASSQDPQAKETQYF
>NA|TRBJ2-7|TRBV2
CASSESGRGYEQYF
>NA|TRBJ2-7|TRBV6-1
CASSGSAGSSYEQYF
>few|TRBJ1-5|TRBV10-3
CAISEGRNGNQPQHF
>few|TRBJ1-2|TRBV2
CASILTGTNYGYTF
>NA|TRBJ2-7|TRBV7-9
CASSWTESSYEQYF
>NA|TRBJ2-7|TRBV28
CASSFRTQANEQYF
>once|TRBJ1-1|TRBV5-1
CASTLSGTYTEAFF
>NA|TRBJ2-2|TRBV6-6
CASSYSTGSLAGELFF
>NA|TRBJ1-1|TRBV5-4
CASCRGEDTEAFF
>NA|TRBJ1-5|TRBV28
CASSLFTGGNQPQHF
>NA|TRBJ2-7|TRBV28
CASSTLLLRTSGTYEQYF
>once|TRBJ2-5|TRBV27
CASSLGRGQGLQETQYF
>NA|TRBJ2-1|TRBV4-2
CASSPKLAGEFRFF
>NA|TRBJ2-7|TRBV4-2
CASSQEWRTSGAYEQYF
>NA|TRBJ1-1|TRBV7-2
CASTREGHGFGNTEAFF
>NA|TRBJ2-1|TRBV18
CASSSDRVESYNEQFF
>NA|TRBJ2-5|TRBV6-1
CASSEADNVGTQYF
>NA|TRBJ2-3|TRBV4-2
CASSQDPSGTDTQYF
>NA|TRBJ2-7|TRBV28
CASSYGERGQAIYEQYF
>NA|TRBJ2-2|TRBV15
CATSERGNTGELFF
>NA|TRBJ1-6|TRBV7-3
CASSPAGQGKNSPLHF
>NA|TRBJ1-1|TRBV6-4
CASSARENTEAFF
>NA|TRBJ1-2|TRBV7-9
CASRTGTAPGANYGYTF
>once|TRBJ1-2|TRBV5-6
CASSSGQGAKGYTF
>once|TRBJ2-7|TRBV27
CASSFSLRTGDRHEQYF
>NA|TRBJ2-1|TRBV6-1
CASSEDFTFYNEQFF
>NA|TRBJ2-5|TRBV13
CASSLRVAGEKETQYF
>NA|TRBJ2-7|TRBV6-5
CASSGQGPLAEQYF
>NA|TRBJ2-5|TRBV28
CAIEEQGAYETQYF
>few|TRBJ2-7|TRBV7-8
CASSSGPGTGGYEQYF
>NA|TRBJ2-3|TRBV7-3
CASSLSGGTDTQYF
>NA|TRBJ2-3|TRBV6-1
CASSEAERRTSGHTQYF
>NA|TRBJ1-5|TRBV10-3
CAIITLTPHSNQPQHF
>NA|TRBJ2-1|TRBV19
CASNAGTSGPIEQFF
>NA|TRBJ2-5|TRBV7-9
CASSLGQVQETQYF